This record looks at one T cell receptor (beta chain) sequence and its context. The entry originates in a study of shared clonotypes between healthy human individuals. Germline V gene sequence: CDR1 KGHSH, CDR2 LQKENI. V lost 6 bases and J lost 10, with 15 bases in between. The length of the CDR3 is 12 residues. This table comes from immunoSEQ multiplex PCR, and its TCRdb copy is limited to in-frame clones, with some not included. The sample lists 600,000 to 750,000 clones, just under 75% occurring once. The chain carries TRBV18 and TRBJ2-5, with D perhaps given as TRBD1 or TRBD2 (7 bases each). This clonotype originated in a woman between 25 and 40 years old in good health. Sample: memory CD4+ T cells sorted from blood. Described subset: CD45RA-negative fraction. The CDR3 coding sequence is TGTGCCAGCTCTCCAGGGGGGGAAGGCCAGTACTTC. Its translation: CASSPGGEGQYF.